The source of this T cell receptor (beta chain) is a study of cytomegalovirus exposure and HLA in healthy donors. Study-wide results and limits: Associated with cytomegalovirus, according to the listing, were around 160 TCR beta chains. Rare sequences made up most TCRs, while some public TCRs were found in many donors. Using the classifier, cytomegalovirus status was reportedly diagnosed with high specificity and sensitivity.

Deletions cut 1 base from V and 5 bases from J, with 8 bases between. Germline loops: CDR1 MNHEY, CDR2 SMNVEV (reference sequence). The CDR3 spans 13 residues. On this clone: Antigen specificity is unknown.

The assay was immunoSEQ multiplex PCR, and TCRdb's table has in-frame clones only and misses some. The sample consists of over 100,000 clones, approximately 87% of them appearing once. Sequencing was carried out using PBMCs. The V and J genes are TRBV27 and TRBJ2-5; perhaps TRBD2 as D (6 bases). The TCR sequence derives from a woman younger than 35 in good health and CMV-seropositive. CDR3 amino acids: CASSLYRGETQYF. The CDR3 coding sequence is TGTGCCAGCAGTTTATATCGGGGGGAGACCCAGTACTTC.